This T cell receptor beta chain was sequenced in a study of vaccination and CD4 T cells after COVID-19. Whole-study context: Nasal swab PCR had shown SARS-CoV-2 positivity in the convalescent patients (roughly 10 mild cases, one severe case). For three convalescent patients, sampling occurred both at day 14 and at days 161 to 241 after vaccination.

Oncomine TCR Beta short-read sequencing was applied to DNA from cultured CD4+ T cells. One entry per CDR3 protein, called by TCRdb with MiXCR from the PCR reads. The repertoire includes fewer than 30,000 distinct CDR3 sequences, about 40% of them detected once, and around 5.1% sits in the top ten. Comments on this clonotype: Its antigen is as yet unknown.

Time point described: late sampling 161 to 241 days after vaccination in a few convalescent patients. Treatment specified: approximately 9-day PBMC culture with coronavirus spike peptide pools or control peptides (ViraFEST assay). Study-wide findings and caveats: Spike mono-reactivity was found in 304 of 307 vaccine-specific clones from convalescent patients. Going from about 22 to 38, median SARS-CoV-2-reactive clonotypes did not rise significantly.

Specimen: CD4+ T cells from blood, cultured in vitro, collected about 7 months after SARS-CoV-2 vaccination. This clonotype was obtained from a human donor who had recovered from COVID-19.

The CDR3 spells CASSYAAQGHGETQYF. In DNA form, the CDR3 reads TGTGCCAGCAGTTACGCGGCCCAGGGGCACGGGGAGACCCAGTACTTC. The chain employs TRBV6-5 and TRBJ2-5; D perhaps matches TRBD1 (6 bases). The germline V and J ends were trimmed by 2 bases and 5 bases, with 18 bases remaining between them. Germline V CDR1 and CDR2: MNHEY, SVGAGI. The CDR3 has 16 amino acids.